This T cell receptor beta chain was found in a study of metastatic and nonmetastatic thyroid tumors. This clone was seen at least ten times. In the authors' methods: Clinicopathological groups of papillary thyroid cancer showed CDR3 differences that were used to build a distant-metastasis classifier. TCRdb reprocessed the PCR reads using MiXCR. The V and J calls were not made by the authors but by TCRdb's processing. The table has 25,000 to 30,000 clones, 20% to 25% seen once. The CDR3 length is 14 residues. V was clipped by 3 bases and J by 7 bases, with 13 bases between them. Looked up from germline, CDR1 is WSHSY and CDR2 is SAAADI. Before thyroid surgery, none of the patients had received any treatment.

The material sequenced was blood. The receptor comes from a female donor with papillary thyroid cancer or a benign thyroid nodule (not recorded which). Some clones in this sample may be carry-over from other donors' samples. J is TRBJ2-1 and V is TRBV10-2; TRBD1 or TRBD2 may be the D gene (5 bases each). The CDR3 spells CASSEVPRGNEQFF. The DNA for the CDR3 is TGCGCCAGCAGTGAAGTTCCGAGGGGAAATGAGCAGTTCTTC.